The clone carrying this T cell receptor (beta chain) occurred a few times. Its target is not known. V lost 2 bases, J lost 3 bases, and 8 bases stayed unmatched. The germline CDR1 and CDR2 sequences are MNHEY and SMNVEV (reference sequence). The CDR3 loop spans 16 amino acids. The PCR was carried out with 60 Vbeta primers and 13 Jbeta primers. Repertoires were generated with immunoSEQ multiplex PCR, while TCRdb's copy carries only in-frame clones and drops some. The sample holds about 130,000 clones, around 70% seen once. This sample was included in a study of cytomegalovirus exposure and HLA in healthy donors. Study-level findings and limits: Most sequenced TCRs were rare (though some public TCRs occurred in many donors).

This TCR derives from a woman between 55 and 75 years old in good health and CMV-seropositive. The V gene is TRBV27, the J gene TRBJ1-2; 8 nucleotides agree with TRBD1. Source material: PBMCs. The CDR3 nucleotides read TGTGCCAGCAGTTTAGAGTCCGGGACAGGAGACTATGGCTACACCTTC. Translating it yields CASSLESGTGDYGYTF.